What follows are 18 T cell receptor beta chains derived from one specimen sequenced in a study of OX40 agonist ivuxolimab in advanced cancers. Method: immunoSEQ multiplex PCR; TCRdb's copy keeps in-frame clones and lacks some. Of tens of thousands of clones in the sample, approximately 85% were seen once. The input for sequencing was CD4+ or CD8+ T cells sorted from blood, taken in a trial of the OX40 agonist ivuxolimab. These receptors were taken from an adult with an advanced solid tumor such as melanoma, head and neck, liver or kidney cancer.

The chain carries TRBV19 and TRBJ2-5, with 8 positions matching TRBD1. Losses at the gene ends were 4 bases for V and 4 bases for J; bases not matched to a gene: 8. Germline V gene data show CDR1 as LNHDA and CDR2 as SQIVND (reference sequence). This CDR3 contains 15 residues. The CDR3 loop reads CASSKGTGVSETQYF. CDR3 coding DNA: TGTGCCAGTAGTAAGGGGACAGGTGTGTCAGAGACCCAGTACTTC.

The chain is built from TRBV7-6 and TRBJ1-6; unclear D gene. Germline loops: CDR1 SGHVS, CDR2 FNYEAQ. The CDR3 is 14 amino acids. Trimming left V 3 bases short and J 8 bases short, with 11 bases between. The CDR3 protein is CASSLEGADSPLHF. The CDR3 DNA reads as TGTGCCAGCAGCTTGGAGGGCGCGGATTCACCCCTCCACTTT.

This chain links TRBV10-2 with TRBJ2-1; D gene unclear. V lost 6 bases to trimming and J lost 0 bases, with 9 bases between them. The CDR3 consists of 14 residues. Germline V gene data show CDR1 as WSHSY and CDR2 as SAAADI. CDR3 in DNA: TGCGCCAGCAGATGGACGAGCTCCTACAATGAGCAGTTCTTC. Translated, it gives CASRWTSSYNEQFF.

In its sample, this clone was seen a few times. This chain links TRBV7-9 with TRBJ1-4, with TRBD1 matching over 7 bases. The CDR3 sequence is 14 residues long. After removal of 5 bases from V and 8 bases from J, the junction contained 8 bases not matched to a gene. Germline V gene lookup returns CDR1 SEHNR and CDR2 FQNEAQ (reference sequence). The CDR3 nucleotides read TGTGCCAGCAGCGCTCAGACAGGGCGGGAAAAACTGTTTTTT. It is translated as CASSAQTGREKLFF.

V and J are TRBV19 and TRBJ2-7, with TRBD2 matching 11 bases. Germline V CDR1 and CDR2: LNHDA, SQIVND (reference sequence). The CDR3 is 15 amino acids. J gave up 0 bases and V 9 bases, and 7 bases lay outside the gene matches. CDR3 in DNA: TGTGCCAGCGGGCTAGCGGGAGGCCACTCCTACGAGCAGTACTTC. This codes for CASGLAGGHSYEQYF.

This clone was seen a single time. V usage is TRBV5-1 and J usage is TRBJ1-2, with D possibly matching TRBD1 (5 bases). With 3 bases removed from V and 6 bases from J, the gap between germline ends came to 15 bases. CDR1 SGHRS and CDR2 YFSETQ come from the germline V gene. The CDR3 runs to 14 residues. The CDR3 DNA reads as TGCGCCAGCAGCTCAACGGGGCCAGGGAATGGCTACACCTTC. It specifies CASSSTGPGNGYTF.

DNA of the CDR3: TGTGCCAGCAGCTTGGTAGGGACAGGGGGCACTGAAGCTTTCTTT. This translates into CASSLVGTGGTEAFF. The chain carries TRBV5-8 and TRBJ1-1; TRBD1 aligns across 11 bases. Germline assignment: CDR1 SGHTS and CDR2 YDEGEE. The CDR3 is 15 amino acids. V was clipped by 0 bases and J by 4 bases; unmatched bases: 2. Together with reference TRBV5-8 and TRBJ1-1, the CDR3 gives the full variable domain: EAGVTQSPTHLIKTRGQQATLRCSPISGHTSVYWYQQALGLGLQFLLWYDEGEERNRGNFPPRFSGRQFPNYSSELNVNALELEDSALYLCASSLVGTGGTEAFFGQGTRLTVV.

The chain has TRBV6-1 and TRBJ2-2; no firm D call. V was shortened by 4 bases and J by 1 base, with 7 bases between the two germline ends. The length of the CDR3 is 14 residues. Germline loops: CDR1 MNHNS, CDR2 SASEGT. CDR3 bases: TGTGCCAGCAGTGGTCAGATGAACACCGGGGAGCTGTTTTTT. It yields the protein CASSGQMNTGELFF.

For the CDR3, the DNA is TGTGCCACCTCGAGGGGTTACGAGCAGTACTTC. Residues: CATSRGYEQYF. The chain has TRBV7-2 and TRBJ2-7; perhaps D is TRBD1 or TRBD2 (5 bases each). CDR3 length equals 11 residues. Between the trimmed V and J ends, which lost 10 bases and 4 bases, there was a span of 11 bases. Germline V gene sequence: CDR1 SGHTA, CDR2 FQGNSA.

The chain links TRBV6-6 to TRBJ2-6; D is uncertain. Germline V gene lookup returns CDR1 MNHNY and CDR2 SVGAGI (reference sequence). The V gene lost 2 bases and the J gene lost 2 bases, with 7 bases spanning the gap. The CDR3 covers 15 residues. Here the CDR3 reads CASSYRGAGANVLTF. Written as DNA, the CDR3 is TGTGCCAGCAGTTACCGAGGCGCTGGGGCCAACGTCCTGACTTTC.

J is TRBJ2-1 and V is TRBV14, with 11 bases fitting TRBD1. This CDR3 has 17 amino acids. Losses at the gene ends were 4 bases for V and 8 bases for J; bases not matched to a gene: 13. Germline CDR1 and CDR2: SGHDN and FVKESK. CDR3 residues: CASSRQRDRGFYDEQFF. CDR3 nucleotides: TGTGCCAGCAGCCGACAAAGGGACAGGGGGTTTTATGATGAGCAGTTCTTC.

The V call is TRBV19, the J call TRBJ1-1; D is undetermined. Germline lookup yields CDR1 LNHDA and CDR2 SQIVND (reference sequence). V was clipped by 5 bases and J by 0 bases, with 16 bases between them. This CDR3 has 16 residues. CDR3 amino acids: CASSDANRHLNTEAFF. DNA for the CDR3: TGTGCCAGTAGTGACGCTAACCGACACTTGAACACTGAAGCTTTCTTT.

This rearrangement joins TRBV28 to TRBJ2-7; 9 bases fit TRBD2. The CDR3 sequence is 13 residues long. The trim removed 7 bases at V and 4 bases at J, leaving 5 bases unmatched. Per germline, CDR1 MDHEN and CDR2 SYDVKM. The CDR3 nucleotides read TGTGCCAGCAACCTAGCGGGACATTACGAGCAGTACTTC. It is translated as CASNLAGHYEQYF.

The V gene is TRBV30, the J gene TRBJ1-2; D might be TRBD1 (6 bases). The CDR3 consists of 17 residues. Germline lookup yields CDR1 GTSNPN and CDR2 SVGIG (reference sequence). V lost 0 bases and J lost 4, with 21 bases in between. The CDR3 is CAWSVPQTGAVGYGYTF. In DNA form, the CDR3 reads TGTGCCTGGAGTGTCCCACAGACGGGGGCTGTTGGCTATGGCTACACCTTC.

V and J are TRBV7-9 and TRBJ2-1, with 8 bases matching TRBD1. Trimming at V came to 5 bases and at J to 4 bases, leaving 7 bases not matched to a gene. The CDR3 spans 15 residues. Germline V gives CDR1 SEHNR, CDR2 FQNEAQ (reference sequence). CDR3 sequence (DNA): TGTGCCAGCAGCCCAACGGGACAGGCGTACAATGAGCAGTTCTTC. Protein product: CASSPTGQAYNEQFF.

In this sample, this clone turned up a few times. The rearrangement uses TRBV19 and TRBJ1-5, with D possibly TRBD1 on 6 matching bases. V was clipped by 5 bases and J by 7 bases, with 18 bases between them. CDR3 length: 15 amino acids. Looked up from germline, CDR1 is LNHDA and CDR2 is SQIVND (reference sequence). Here the CDR3 reads CASSLQGLERQPQHF. CDR3 sequence (DNA): TGTGCCAGTAGTCTACAGGGTTTGGAAAGGCAGCCCCAGCATTTT.

The chain joins TRBV28 to TRBJ2-5; D tentatively fits TRBD1 or TRBD2 (5 bases each). The germline gives CDR1 MDHEN, CDR2 SYDVKM. Trimming left V 6 bases short and J 5 bases short, with 13 bases between. The CDR3 extends over 13 amino acids. CDR3: CASRVEGWETQYF. The CDR3 nucleotides read TGTGCCAGCAGAGTTGAGGGGTGGGAGACCCAGTACTTC. Combining the CDR3 with reference TRBV28 and TRBJ2-5 gives the whole variable domain DVKVTQSSRYLVKRTGEKVFLECVQDMDHENMFWYRQDPGLGLRLIYFSYDVKMKEKGDIPEGYSVSREKKERFSLILESASTNQTSMYLCASRVEGWETQYFGPGTRLLVL.

This chain links TRBV9 with TRBJ2-2; 8 bases map to TRBD1. V lost 3 bases and J lost 5; bases outside the gene matches: 9. In germline, CDR1 is SGDLS, CDR2 YYNGEE. The CDR3 is 16 residues long. The CDR3 nucleotides are TGTGCCAGCAGCGAGAGTTGGACAGGGAAGACCGGGGAGCTGTTTTTT. Its protein is CASSESWTGKTGELFF.